These 32 T cell receptor beta chains came from one sample sequenced in a study of shared clonotypes between healthy human individuals. Generated by immunoSEQ multiplex PCR, the TCRdb table keeps only in-frame clones and is missing some. This sample has 550,000 to 700,000 clones, with roughly 73% found just once. Sequencing was done on a sample of memory CD4+ T cells sorted from blood. The subset was: CD45RA-negative fraction. The origin of the receptors is a woman aged 25-40 years in good health.

The CDR3 DNA reads as TGTGCCACCAGCCCCAGGAGGGACTCATCCTACAATGAGCAGTTCTTC. Protein product: CATSPRRDSSYNEQFF. The chain recombines TRBV15 with TRBJ2-1; D might be TRBD2 (6 bases). Per germline, CDR1 LNHNV and CDR2 YYDKDF (reference sequence). V was shortened by 5 bases and J by 1 base, with 15 bases between the two germline ends. This CDR3 region has 16 residues.

The chain uses TRBV7-9 and TRBJ1-5; the match to TRBD1 covers 7 bases. CDR3 size: 14 residues. CDR1 and CDR2 from the germline V gene are SEHNR and FQNEAQ (reference sequence). The V and J ends lost 5 bases and 5 bases, in that order; junction bases with no gene match: 6. The CDR3 sequence: CASSRQGSDQPQHF. The DNA for the CDR3 is TGTGCCAGCAGCCGACAGGGATCGGATCAGCCCCAGCATTTT.

This chain uses TRBV11-2 with TRBJ2-5; TRBD2 is a possible D gene (5 bases). The CDR3 is made up of 17 amino acids. Trimming took 2 bases from V and 5 from J, leaving 21 bases between them. From germline, CDR1 is SGHAT and CDR2 FQNNGV. CDR3 sequence: CASSLTSGQTVGETQYF. As DNA, the CDR3 is TGTGCCAGCAGCTTAACTAGTGGTCAGACGGTAGGGGAGACCCAGTACTTC.

The chain links TRBV28 to TRBJ1-2; D not resolved. CDR3 length equals 13 residues. Deletions cut 3 bases from V and 7 bases from J, with 12 bases between. Germline V gene sequence: CDR1 MDHEN, CDR2 SYDVKM. The CDR3 spells CASSFGPYGGYTF. Written as DNA, the CDR3 is TGTGCCAGCAGTTTCGGGCCGTACGGTGGCTACACCTTC.

This clone was recorded only once. The V and J genes are TRBV2 and TRBJ2-7, with 7 positions matching TRBD1. The CDR3 has 18 residues. J lost 0 bases, V lost 7 bases, and 18 bases had no gene match. CDR1 and CDR2 (germline): SNHLY, FYNNEI. The CDR3 region has the DNA TGTGCCAGCAACTACCTACTCGCTAGGGGGCCCACCTCCTACGAGCAGTACTTC. Encoded protein: CASNYLLARGPTSYEQYF. The variable domain in full, completed from reference TRBV2 and TRBJ2-7, reads EPEVTQTPSHQVTQMGQEVILRCVPISNHLYFYWYRQILGQKVEFLVSFYNNEISEKSEIFDDQFSVERPDGSNFTLKIRSTKLEDSAMYFCASNYLLARGPTSYEQYFGPGTRLTVT.

With regard to this clone: The same CDR3 can be traced to other DNA sequences in this sample. This rearrangement joins TRBV29-1 to TRBJ2-3; no firm D call. The V end was cut by 2 bases, the J end by 2 bases, with 5 bases between. Germline V gene lookup returns CDR1 SQVTM and CDR2 ANQGSEA. CDR3 length: 12 amino acids. CDR3 in amino acids: CSVERDTDTQYF. The CDR3 DNA reads as TGCAGCGTTGAAAGGGACACAGATACGCAGTATTTT.

CDR3 sequence: CASSTGTGYDEQFF. CDR3 sequence (DNA): TGTGCCAGCAGTACCGGGACAGGGTACGATGAGCAGTTCTTC. The chain has TRBV2 and TRBJ2-1, with TRBD1 matching over 9 bases. CDR1 is SNHLY, CDR2 FYNNEI, per germline. J gave up 8 bases and V 5 bases, and 7 bases lay outside the gene matches. The length of the CDR3 is 14 residues.

This clone came up a few times. This sequence joins TRBV29-1 and TRBJ2-3; 7 positions agree with TRBD2. The V and J ends lost 7 bases and 2 bases, in that order; junction bases with no gene match: 9. Germline loops: CDR1 SQVTM, CDR2 ANQGSEA. The CDR3 covers 14 residues. The CDR3 coding sequence is TGCAGCGCCACACCGGGACTATACACAGATACGCAGTATTTT. Its translation is CSATPGLYTDTQYF.

The chain is built from TRBV11-1 and TRBJ2-7; 7 bases agree with TRBD1. With V trimmed by 5 bases and J by 2 bases, 6 bases remained unmatched. Germline lookup yields CDR1 SGHAT and CDR2 FQDESV (reference sequence). The CDR3 has 14 residues. CDR3 protein: CASSPRQGAYEQYF. In DNA, the CDR3 is TGTGCCAGCAGCCCAAGGCAGGGGGCCTACGAGCAGTACTTC.

V is TRBV28 and J is TRBJ2-7; D not certain. Germline CDR1 is MDHEN and CDR2 is SYDVKM. The V end lost 3 bases, the J end lost 5 bases, and 5 bases lay between the germline ends. The CDR3 covers 11 residues. The CDR3 protein is CASSFMDEQYF. The CDR3 DNA reads TGTGCCAGCAGTTTTATGGACGAGCAGTACTTC.

This chain uses TRBV10-3 with TRBJ2-3, with 9 bases identical to TRBD1. This CDR3 has 15 residues. V lost 7 bases to trimming and J lost 4 bases; unmatched junction nucleotides: 9. Germline V lookup: CDR1 ENHRY, CDR2 SYGVKD. The CDR3 reads CAITPGTGSADTQYF. For the CDR3, the DNA is TGTGCCATCACTCCCGGGACAGGGAGCGCAGATACGCAGTATTTT.

The CDR3 sequence: CASSLNGVDGYTF. CDR3 bases: TGCGCCAGCAGCTTGAATGGGGTCGATGGCTACACCTTC. V and J are TRBV5-1 and TRBJ1-2; D gene ambiguous. Looked up from germline, CDR1 is SGHRS and CDR2 is YFSETQ. V lost 1 base and J lost 6, with 10 bases in between. CDR3 size: 13 residues.

As to this clone: Within the sample, other DNA sequences also encode this same CDR3. The CDR3 here is CASSEGVDTQYF. CDR3 DNA: TGTGCCAGCAGTGAGGGGGTAGATACGCAGTATTTT. The chain links TRBV2 to TRBJ2-3; D assignment may be TRBD1 or TRBD2 (5 bases each). Germline V gene lookup returns CDR1 SNHLY and CDR2 FYNNEI. The CDR3 has 12 amino acids. The V gene lost 3 bases and the J gene lost 5 bases, with 6 bases spanning the gap.

The chain employs TRBV1 and TRBJ2-7; no check of the table's D call, TRBD2, against the DNA was made. TRBV1 is marked as a pseudogene. The CDR3 has 14 residues. The chain's CDR3 is CTSSQDPTIYEQYF. The CDR3 DNA reads TGCACCAGCAGCCAAGATCCAACTATCTACGAGCAGTACTTC.

The chain combines TRBV10-2 with TRBJ2-1; the D call may be TRBD1 or TRBD2 (6 bases each). The germline V and J ends were trimmed by 6 bases and 6 bases, with 12 bases remaining between them. The CDR3 length is 13 residues. The germline CDR1 and CDR2 sequences are WSHSY and SAAADI. For the CDR3, the DNA is TGCGCCAGCAGGGGGGGCGCAGGCAATGAGCAGTTCTTC. It encodes CASRGGAGNEQFF.

This clone showed up many times. The chain employs TRBV11-2 and TRBJ2-5; 13 positions match TRBD2. Germline assignment: CDR1 SGHAT and CDR2 FQNNGV. V was pared by 1 base and J by 3 bases, with 5 bases of the junction left unmatched. This CDR3 spans 17 amino acids. CDR3 amino acids: CASSLALAGGGEETQYF. In DNA form, the CDR3 reads TGTGCCAGCAGCTTAGCACTAGCGGGAGGGGGGGAAGAGACCCAGTACTTC. Supplemented by reference TRBV11-2 and TRBJ2-5, the full variable domain reads EAGVAQSPRYKIIEKRQSVAFWCNPISGHATLYWYQQILGQGPKLLIQFQNNGVVDDSQLPKDRFSAERLKGVDSTLKIQPAKLEDSAVYLCASSLALAGGGEETQYFGPGTRLLVL.

The chain couples TRBV5-1 to TRBJ2-3, with D possibly matching TRBD1 (5 bases). From germline, CDR1 is SGHRS and CDR2 YFSETQ. The V end was cut by 5 bases, the J end by 3 bases, with 10 bases between. This CDR3 is 13 amino acids long. CDR3: CASSYPGTDTQYF. The CDR3 coding sequence is TGCGCCAGCAGTTACCCAGGGACAGATACGCAGTATTTT. The full variable domain, its missing parts supplied by reference TRBV5-1 and TRBJ2-3, is KAGVTQTPRYLIKTRGQQVTLSCSPISGHRSVSWYQQTPGQGLQFLFEYFSETQRNKGNFPGRFSGRQFSNSRSEMNVSTLELGDSALYLCASSYPGTDTQYFGPGTRLTVL.

The table lists this clone with a count of one. The genes are TRBV10-1 and TRBJ2-1, with D possibly matching TRBD2 (5 bases). Germline CDR1 and CDR2: WNHNN and SYGVQD (reference sequence). V was cut by 4 bases and J by 3 bases, with 10 bases left in between. This CDR3 is 14 amino acids long. CDR3 in DNA: TGCGCCAGCAGTGCGGCTAGCTTCTACAATGAGCAGTTCTTC. As protein: CASSAASFYNEQFF.

The chain joins TRBV28 to TRBJ1-1; TRBD1 agrees at 8 bases. This CDR3 has 16 residues. V gave up 8 bases and J gave up 7 bases; unmatched junction bases: 18. Germline values: CDR1 MDHEN, CDR2 SYDVKM. The CDR3 reads CASYSNPGGGGYEAFF. For the CDR3, the DNA is TGTGCCAGCTATAGCAATCCAGGGGGCGGTGGATATGAAGCTTTCTTT.

This chain links TRBV27 with TRBJ2-3; D call uncertain. The V gene's germline CDR1 is MNHEY and CDR2 SMNVEV (reference sequence). This CDR3 has 13 residues. V was trimmed by 6 bases and J by 4 bases, leaving 11 bases between them. The CDR3: CASSPQISDTQYF. CDR3 sequence (DNA): TGTGCCAGCAGCCCCCAAATCTCAGATACGCAGTATTTT.

This chain connects TRBV30 to TRBJ2-1; unclear D gene. The V and J ends lost 3 bases and 0 bases respectively, with 3 bases between them. The V gene's germline CDR1 is GTSNPN and CDR2 SVGIG (reference sequence). The CDR3 is 12 residues long. The CDR3 DNA sequence: TGTGCCTGGAGGAGCTCCTACAATGAGCAGTTCTTC. Amino acids: CAWRSSYNEQFF.

CDR3 in amino acids: CASSSWDRSSGWTEAFF. The CDR3 DNA reads as TGTGCCAGTAGTTCCTGGGACAGGTCGTCCGGATGGACTGAAGCTTTCTTT. This sequence joins TRBV19 and TRBJ1-1; TRBD1 agrees at 8 bases. The V segment lost 5 bases and the J segment 5 bases; nucleotides outside the gene matches: 16. The CDR3 totals 17 residues. CDR1 is LNHDA and CDR2 is SQIVND in the germline V gene (reference sequence).

In DNA form, the CDR3 reads TGTGCCAGCAGCTTAGGCGCCTTGGGTGGTGGTTCCTACGAGCAGTACTTC. Residues: CASSLGALGGGSYEQYF. This chain uses TRBV7-8 with TRBJ2-7; D is ambiguous. The CDR3 has 17 amino acids. Trimming took off 1 base at V and 1 base at J, with 17 bases between the two ends. CDR1 is SGHVS and CDR2 is FQNEAQ in the germline V gene.

This clone was seen a single time. The chain joins TRBV20-1 to TRBJ2-7; maybe TRBD2 (6 bases). Trimming left V 0 bases short and J 11 bases short, with 11 bases between. Germline CDR1 and CDR2: DFQATT and SNEGSKA (reference sequence). The CDR3 has 11 residues. CDR3 in amino acids: CSAREVEREYF. CDR3 nucleotide sequence: TGCAGTGCTAGAGAAGTGGAGCGGGAGTACTTC.

This clone was observed a few times. The chain couples TRBV5-4 to TRBJ2-7; possibly TRBD1 or TRBD2 for D (5 bases each). Trimming removed 5 bases at V and 12 bases at J, with 18 bases between. Germline V gene data show CDR1 as SGHNT and CDR2 as YYREEE (reference sequence). There are 12 residues in the CDR3. The CDR3 protein is CASSPGTRVLYF. The CDR3 DNA is TGTGCCAGCAGTCCTGGGACGCGGGTATTGTACTTC.

This chain connects TRBV27 to TRBJ2-2, with D tentatively TRBD2 (6 bases). The length of the CDR3 is 14 residues. In germline, CDR1 is MNHEY, CDR2 SMNVEV (reference sequence). V lost 5 bases to trimming and J lost 4 bases, with 11 bases between them. The CDR3 nucleotides are TGTGCCAGCAGTCCCGGGACTTTCACCGGGGAGCTGTTTTTT. The encoded protein is CASSPGTFTGELFF.

This clone was seen many times. The rearrangement joins TRBV15 to TRBJ2-1; TRBD2 agrees at 14 bases. V shed 5 bases and J 11 bases; nucleotides not matched to a gene: 8. The CDR3 extends over 15 amino acids. Germline lookup yields CDR1 LNHNV and CDR2 YYDKDF (reference sequence). In nucleotides, the CDR3 is TGTGCCACCAGCGTCGGACTAGCGGGGGGCTTTAAGCAGTTCTTC. Protein product: CATSVGLAGGFKQFF.

The rearrangement joins TRBV28 to TRBJ2-7; 8 bases match TRBD1. This CDR3 is built from 16 residues. Germline CDR1 MDHEN, CDR2 SYDVKM. After removal of 5 bases from V and 4 bases from J, the junction contained 13 bases not matched to a gene. The CDR3 DNA reads TGTGCCAGCAGTAACCTACGGGGGCAGGGGGCTTACGAGCAGTACTTC. Translating it yields CASSNLRGQGAYEQYF.

The chain couples TRBV2 to TRBJ2-5; TRBD2 agrees at 11 bases. The germline gives CDR1 SNHLY, CDR2 FYNNEI. V lost 8 bases and J lost 2; bases outside the gene matches: 7. The CDR3 loop spans 15 amino acids. The CDR3 spells CASAGLAGPQETQYF. Here the CDR3 DNA reads TGTGCCAGCGCCGGACTAGCGGGCCCTCAAGAGACCCAGTACTTC.

The V and J genes are TRBV2 and TRBJ1-2; TRBD1 is a possible D gene (5 bases). Germline V CDR1 and CDR2: SNHLY, FYNNEI. Trimming stripped 7 bases from V and 2 bases from J, with 14 bases between. CDR3 length equals 14 residues. This CDR3 reads CASTPGGGNYGYTF. CDR3 sequence (DNA): TGTGCCAGCACCCCCGGGGGAGGCAACTATGGCTACACCTTC.

The J gene is TRBJ2-1, the V gene TRBV28; no reliable D call. Germline V gene data show CDR1 as MDHEN and CDR2 as SYDVKM. The CDR3 is 17 amino acids. V gave up 5 bases and J gave up 7 bases, with 24 bases separating them. CDR3 in DNA: TGTGCCAGCAGTCCTTCAAAGGCTACCGGCGGCTATAATGAGCAGTTCTTC. It codes for CASSPSKATGGYNEQFF.

This clone came up once. V and J are TRBV5-1 and TRBJ1-2; D unresolved. Trimming cost V 5 bases and J 0 bases, with 17 bases left between them. This CDR3 contains 16 residues. From germline, CDR1 is SGHRS and CDR2 YFSETQ. The CDR3 DNA reads TGCGCCAGCAGTGGTGCAGGATACAAAACTAACTATGGCTACACCTTC. Its translation is CASSGAGYKTNYGYTF.